The 28 T cell receptor beta chains below all came from one sample that was sequenced in a study of blood T cell repertoires in COVID-19. TCRdb's copy holds only in-frame clones and misses some; the assay was immunoSEQ multiplex PCR. The table records roughly 52,000 clones, approximately 88% of them present only once. Input material: peripheral blood. These receptor sequences come from a human donor in a cohort sampled during active COVID-19.

V gene TRBV6-5 combines with J gene TRBJ1-6; 7 positions match TRBD1. The CDR3 has 15 residues. Germline V gives CDR1 MNHEY, CDR2 SVGAGI. V lost 0 bases, J lost 8 bases, and 4 bases stayed unmatched. CDR3 in amino acids: CASSYSARGDSPLHF. CDR3 DNA sequence: TGTGCCAGCAGTTACTCGGCCAGGGGGGATTCACCCCTCCACTTT.

This chain links TRBV27 with TRBJ1-3, with 11 bases lining up with TRBD1. J lost 0 bases, V lost 5 bases, and 6 bases had no gene match. The CDR3 extends over 17 amino acids. Germline CDR1 is MNHEY and CDR2 is SMNVEV (reference sequence). In nucleotides, the CDR3 is TGTGCCAGCAGTCCCCGGACAGGGGGCGGCTCTGGAAACACCATATATTTT. Amino acids: CASSPRTGGGSGNTIYF.

The chain carries TRBV5-6 and TRBJ2-3, with 10 bases that match TRBD2. CDR1 and CDR2 from the germline V gene are SGHDT and YYEEEE. After removal of 2 bases from V and 4 bases from J, the junction contained 4 bases not matched to a gene. This CDR3 has 15 amino acids. CDR3 sequence reads: CASSFIAGGSDTQYF. CDR3 in DNA: TGTGCCAGCAGCTTTATAGCGGGGGGATCAGATACGCAGTATTTT.

V and J are TRBV10-1 and TRBJ2-3; D is unresolved. V lost 3 bases to trimming and J lost 0 bases, with 7 bases between them. Germline CDR1 reads WNHNN; CDR2 reads SYGVQD (reference sequence). The length of the CDR3 is 14 residues. The CDR3 reads CASSEIASTDTQYF. The CDR3 coding sequence is TGCGCCAGCAGTGAAATAGCCAGCACAGATACGCAGTATTTT.

This chain joins TRBV2 and TRBJ1-3; TRBD1 is a possible D gene (6 bases). The germline CDR1 and CDR2 sequences are SNHLY and FYNNEI. This CDR3 region has 15 residues. V lost 4 bases and J lost 3, with 13 bases in between. In DNA form, the CDR3 reads TGTGCCAGCAGTGGTGGGGGGGGCCTTGGAAACACCATATATTTT. Translation gives CASSGGGGLGNTIYF.

This clone was seen a single time. The chain uses TRBV14 and TRBJ1-2, with unresolved D. The V gene's germline CDR1 is SGHDN and CDR2 FVKESK. The germline V and J ends were trimmed by 4 bases and 0 bases, with 9 bases remaining between them. The CDR3 has 14 residues. The CDR3 loop reads CASSLYRANYGYTF. Here the CDR3 DNA reads TGTGCCAGCAGCCTTTACAGAGCTAACTATGGCTACACCTTC.

The chain joins TRBV29-1 to TRBJ1-1; D remains unclear. Per the germline V gene, CDR1 is SQVTM and CDR2 is ANQGSEA. This CDR3 is 14 amino acids long. Trimming stripped 6 bases from V and 1 base from J, with 15 bases between. The CDR3 is CSVIPGLSNTEAFF. CDR3 DNA sequence: TGCAGCGTAATTCCAGGCCTTTCGAACACTGAAGCTTTCTTT. The complete variable domain, with remaining parts taken from reference TRBV29-1 and TRBJ1-1, reads SAVISQKPSRDICQRGTSLTIQCQVDSQVTMMFWYRQQPGQSLTLIATANQGSEATYESGFVIDKFPISRPNLTFSTLTVSNMSPEDSSIYLCSVIPGLSNTEAFFGQGTRLTVV.

The rearrangement joins TRBV7-2 to TRBJ1-4, with 9 bases fitting TRBD1. The CDR3 is made up of 15 amino acids. V lost 2 bases, J lost 7 bases, and 5 bases stayed unmatched. The germline gives CDR1 SGHTA, CDR2 FQGNSA. The CDR3 is CASSLPTGGTEKLFF. CDR3 DNA sequence: TGTGCCAGCAGCTTACCGACAGGGGGAACTGAAAAACTGTTTTTT.

This sequence joins TRBV18 and TRBJ1-1; 7 positions agree with TRBD1. Unmatched junction bases numbered 5, after V lost 5 bases and J lost 5 bases. There are 13 residues in the CDR3. CDR1 and CDR2 from the germline V gene are KGHSH and LQKENI. This chain's CDR3 is CASSTQGKTEAFF. CDR3 bases: TGTGCCAGCTCAACACAGGGGAAAACTGAAGCTTTCTTT.

The rearrangement links TRBV30 to TRBJ1-1; D possibly corresponds to TRBD1 (5 bases). CDR1 and CDR2 from the germline V gene are GTSNPN and SVGIG (reference sequence). The V end lost 2 bases, the J end lost 10 bases, and 14 bases lay between the germline ends. This CDR3 is built from 12 residues. The CDR3 here is CAWSPLAGGAFF. The CDR3, as DNA: TGTGCCTGGAGTCCCCTCGCGGGGGGAGCTTTCTTT. Full variable domain (outside the CDR3, taken from reference TRBV30 and TRBJ1-1): SQTIHQWPATLVQPVGSPLSLECTVEGTSNPNLYWYRQAAGRGLQLLFYSVGIGQISSEVPQNLSASRPQDRQFILSSKKLLLSDSGFYLCAWSPLAGGAFFGQGTRLTVV.

The chain carries TRBV19 and TRBJ2-3; 12 bases map to TRBD2. The CDR3 spans 17 residues. V shed 4 bases, J shed 2 bases, and the junction held 7 bases outside the gene matches. CDR1 is LNHDA and CDR2 is SQIVND in the germline V gene (reference sequence). In nucleotides, the CDR3 is TGTGCCAGTAGTACCTACCGGACTAGCGGGAACACAGATACGCAGTATTTT. Residues: CASSTYRTSGNTDTQYF.

This chain uses TRBV10-2 with TRBJ1-4, with 11 positions matching TRBD1. Losses at the gene ends were 6 bases for V and 4 bases for J; bases not matched to a gene: 10. Germline V gene lookup returns CDR1 WSHSY and CDR2 SAAADI. The CDR3 extends over 17 amino acids. The DNA of the CDR3 is TGCGCCAGCAGGAAGGGACAGGGGGTTGAGGATAATGAAAAACTGTTTTTT. It specifies CASRKGQGVEDNEKLFF.

The chain recombines TRBV5-1 with TRBJ2-4; D might be TRBD2 (6 bases). The CDR3 totals 13 residues. Per germline, CDR1 SGHRS and CDR2 YFSETQ. Trimming removed 7 bases from V and 0 bases from J, with 8 bases in between. The CDR3 nucleotides are TGCGCCAGCGCGGGAATAGCCAAAAACATTCAGTACTTC. It encodes CASAGIAKNIQYF.

This clone was observed a single time. The rearrangement joins TRBV27 to TRBJ2-5; tentatively, D is TRBD2 (6 bases). The CDR3 loop spans 16 amino acids. Trimming pared 4 bases from V and 5 bases from J, leaving 20 bases between. Germline CDR1 and CDR2: MNHEY and SMNVEV (reference sequence). The CDR3 DNA is TGTGCCAGCAGTTCCCTATCGGGGGTCCGAATGGAGACCCAGTACTTC. Amino acids: CASSSLSGVRMETQYF.

CDR3 in DNA: TGTGCCAGCAGCTTGAATGCAGGCTCTGGAAACACCATATATTTT. Protein sequence: CASSLNAGSGNTIYF. This chain connects TRBV7-3 to TRBJ1-3; D remains ambiguous. The CDR3 runs 15 residues. Germline V gene data show CDR1 as SGHTA and CDR2 as FQGTGA. V was cut by 3 bases and J by 0 bases, with 9 bases left in between.

This chain joins TRBV25-1 and TRBJ2-1; 14 nucleotides agree with TRBD2. V dropped 3 bases and J dropped 5; count of bases not matched to a gene: 9. The CDR3 loop spans 18 amino acids. The germline gives CDR1 MGHDK, CDR2 SYGVNS. The CDR3, as DNA: TGTGCCAGCAGTGAGTTCCCCCCGGGACTAGCGGGGGACAATGAGCAGTTCTTC. Translation: CASSEFPPGLAGDNEQFF. The entire variable domain, with the rest obtained from reference TRBV25-1 and TRBJ2-1, is as follows: EADIYQTPRYLVIGTGKKITLECSQTMGHDKMYWYQQDPGMELHLIHYSYGVNSTEKGDLSSESTVSRIRTEHFPLTLESARPSHTSQYLCASSEFPPGLAGDNEQFFGPGTRLTVL.

The CDR3 protein is CACDTGKGYEQYF. DNA of the CDR3: TGTGCCTGTGACACAGGGAAGGGGTACGAGCAGTACTTC. The chain recombines TRBV30 with TRBJ2-7; D perhaps matches TRBD1 (6 bases). CDR3 length: 13 amino acids. Per germline, CDR1 GTSNPN and CDR2 SVGIG (reference sequence). Trimming took 6 bases from V and 4 from J, leaving 16 bases between them. Variable domain in full (rest from reference TRBV30 and TRBJ2-7): SQTIHQWPATLVQPVGSPLSLECTVEGTSNPNLYWYRQAAGRGLQLLFYSVGIGQISSEVPQNLSASRPQDRQFILSSKKLLLSDSGFYLCACDTGKGYEQYFGPGTRLTVT.

The chain uses TRBV6-4 and TRBJ2-3; 10 bases fit TRBD2. J lost 1 base, V lost 6 bases, and 4 bases had no gene match. The CDR3 is made up of 15 amino acids. CDR1 and CDR2 (germline): MRHNA, SNTAGT. CDR3 in DNA: TGTGCCAGCAGCCAAACTAGCGGGGGCACAGATACGCAGTATTTT. Amino acids: CASSQTSGGTDTQYF.

This rearrangement joins TRBV18 to TRBJ2-1, with TRBD1 matching 12 bases. Germline V lookup: CDR1 KGHSH, CDR2 LQKENI. Trimming took 1 base from V and 0 from J; bases not matched to a gene: 4. The CDR3 consists of 18 residues. CDR3 bases: TGTGCCAGCTCACCACGGGACAGGGGGCACTTCTCCTACAATGAGCAGTTCTTC. Its translation is CASSPRDRGHFSYNEQFF.

The rearrangement uses TRBV2 and TRBJ2-1; 8 bases map to TRBD1. Germline V gives CDR1 SNHLY, CDR2 FYNNEI. Trimming cost V 3 bases and J 1 base; bases outside gene matches: 14. There are 19 residues in the CDR3. CDR3 DNA sequence: TGTGCCAGCAGTGACTGGACCAGGGGGCTGTCGCCATCCTACAATGAGCAGTTCTTC. Its translation is CASSDWTRGLSPSYNEQFF.

This clone appeared once. The chain employs TRBV4-3 and TRBJ1-6, with TRBD1 matching over 9 bases. CDR1 is LGHNA, CDR2 YSLEER, per germline. J lost 9 bases, V lost 1 base, and 4 bases had no gene match. The CDR3 loop spans 15 amino acids. The CDR3 sequence is CASSQASTGGSPLHF. CDR3 DNA: TGCGCCAGCAGCCAAGCCTCGACAGGGGGTTCACCCCTCCACTTT.

The rearrangement links TRBV30 to TRBJ2-1, with D perhaps matching TRBD2 (6 bases). Trimming shortened V by 2 bases and J by 12 bases, and 14 bases separated the two germline ends. In germline, CDR1 is GTSNPN, CDR2 SVGIG (reference sequence). The CDR3 runs 12 residues. The CDR3 here is CAWSRAGFRQFF. CDR3 in DNA: TGTGCCTGGAGTCGAGCGGGTTTTCGGCAGTTCTTC.

CDR3 nucleotide sequence: TGTGCCAGCAGCAAATGGCGATTCTGGACAGCCTCTAATGAAAAACTGTTTTTT. As protein: CASSKWRFWTASNEKLFF. The chain links TRBV21-1 to TRBJ1-4; the table gives TRBD1 as D, unverified against the DNA. TRBV21-1 is a pseudogene locus. There are 18 residues in the CDR3.

The sample holds one count of this clone. The chain links TRBV30 to TRBJ1-6; D gene uncertain. V lost 3 bases and J 10 bases, leaving 10 bases between the germline ends. The CDR3 spans 12 residues. Germline CDR1 reads GTSNPN; CDR2 reads SVGIG (reference sequence). The CDR3 DNA reads TGTGCCTGGAGCCGGGTTGGATCACCCCTCCACTTT. Amino acids: CAWSRVGSPLHF.

This chain connects TRBV7-2 to TRBJ2-7, with 9 bases aligning to TRBD1. CDR1 and CDR2 (germline): SGHTA, FQGNSA. This CDR3 spans 16 amino acids. V was pared by 4 bases and J by 5 bases, with 12 bases of the junction left unmatched. This chain's CDR3 is CASSYNPGTGHDEQYF. The CDR3, as DNA: TGTGCCAGCAGCTACAATCCCGGGACAGGGCACGACGAGCAGTACTTC.

The J gene is TRBJ1-1, the V gene TRBV4-2; 8 bases agree with TRBD1. Germline trimming cut 5 bases from V and 0 bases from J; bases unmatched to any gene: 5. CDR1 LGHNA and CDR2 YNFKEQ come from the germline V gene. This CDR3 contains 15 residues. The chain's CDR3 is CASSSGQVMNTEAFF. The CDR3 bases are TGTGCCAGCAGCTCGGGACAGGTAATGAACACTGAAGCTTTCTTT.

This chain uses TRBV11-2 with TRBJ2-3; weak D call: TRBD1 (7 bases). The CDR3 extends over 15 amino acids. With 5 bases removed from V and 5 bases from J, the gap between germline ends came to 17 bases. Germline V gene lookup returns CDR1 SGHAT and CDR2 FQNNGV. For the CDR3, the DNA is TGTGCCAGCAGCCCGGGAGACAGGGCAATAGATACGCAGTATTTT. Translation gives CASSPGDRAIDTQYF. The full variable domain, completed using reference TRBV11-2 and TRBJ2-3, is EAGVAQSPRYKIIEKRQSVAFWCNPISGHATLYWYQQILGQGPKLLIQFQNNGVVDDSQLPKDRFSAERLKGVDSTLKIQPAKLEDSAVYLCASSPGDRAIDTQYFGPGTRLTVL.

The chain links TRBV21-1 to TRBJ2-1; the D call of TRBD2 is as the table states it, not checked on the DNA. TRBV21-1 constitutes a pseudogene. The CDR3 is 14 amino acids. CDR3 region: CASSKAGRDYEQFF. CDR3 nucleotides: TGTGCCAGCAGCAAAGCTGGCAGAGACTATGAGCAGTTCTTC.